This T cell receptor (beta chain) was identified in a study of T cell responses to AZD1222 COVID-19 vaccine. Findings of the study overall: Clonal diversity may have been underestimated in mostly white British donors.

Only in-frame clones appear in the TCRdb table, and some are missing; sequencing was by immunoSEQ multiplex PCR. Of roughly 100,000 clones in the sample, about 89% were seen once. In its sample, this clone was seen once. Its cognate antigen is unknown. Looked up from germline, CDR1 is SQVTM and CDR2 is ANQGSEA. The CDR3 sequence is 11 residues long. The V end was cut by 7 bases, the J end by 8 bases, with 14 bases between. This rearrangement joins TRBV29-1 to TRBJ1-2; no reliable D call. The specimen was peripheral blood, collected 28 days after the second dose of the MenACWY control vaccine. The source is an adult who received the MenACWY meningococcal vaccine as a control. In DNA form, the CDR3 reads TGCAGCGGTCTAGGTGGTACAGGCTACACCTTC. It translates to CSGLGGTGYTF.